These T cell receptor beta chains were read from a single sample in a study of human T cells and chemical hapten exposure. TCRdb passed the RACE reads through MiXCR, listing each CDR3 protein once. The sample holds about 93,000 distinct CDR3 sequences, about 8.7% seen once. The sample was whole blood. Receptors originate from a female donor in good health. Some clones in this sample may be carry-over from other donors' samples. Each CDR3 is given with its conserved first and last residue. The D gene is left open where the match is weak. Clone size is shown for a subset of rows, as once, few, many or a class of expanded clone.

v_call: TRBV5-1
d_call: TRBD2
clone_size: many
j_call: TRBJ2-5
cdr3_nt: TGCGCCAGCAGCTCCCTGGGACTAGCGGGAGGAGAGACCCAGTACTTC
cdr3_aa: CASSSLGLAGGETQYF

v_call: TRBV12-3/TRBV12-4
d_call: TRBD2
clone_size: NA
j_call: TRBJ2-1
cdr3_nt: TGTGCCAGCAGTTTTATGGGGGGGAATGAGCAGTTCTTC
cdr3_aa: CASSFMGGNEQFF

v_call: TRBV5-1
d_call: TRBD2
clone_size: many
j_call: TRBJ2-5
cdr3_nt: TGCGCCAGCAGCTTTAATAGCGGGAGTGAGAAGACCCAGTACTTC
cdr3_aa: CASSFNSGSEKTQYF

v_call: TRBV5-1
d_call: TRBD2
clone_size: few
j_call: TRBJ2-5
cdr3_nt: TGCGCCAGCAGCCTCTCGGTAGCGGGTGGAGAGACCCAGTACTTC
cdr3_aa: CASSLSVAGGETQYF

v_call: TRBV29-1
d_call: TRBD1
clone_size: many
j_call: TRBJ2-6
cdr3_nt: TGCAGCGTCCCCGGACAGGGACCCGGGGCCAACGTCCTGACTTTC
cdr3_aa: CSVPGQGPGANVLTF

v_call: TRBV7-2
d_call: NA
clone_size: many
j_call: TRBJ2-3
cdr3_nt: TGTGCCAGCAGCACGCAGGGCTCCTCAGATACGCAGTATTTT
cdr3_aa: CASSTQGSSDTQYF

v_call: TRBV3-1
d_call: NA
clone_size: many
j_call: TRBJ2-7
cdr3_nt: TGTGCCAGCAGCCAAGAATGGGATGGGGGTAGCGAGCAGTACTTC
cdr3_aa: CASSQEWDGGSEQYF

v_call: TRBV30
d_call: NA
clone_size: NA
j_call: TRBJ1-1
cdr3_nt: TGTGCCTGGACTCCCGGAAACGGGAACACTGAAGCTTTCTTT
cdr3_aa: CAWTPGNGNTEAFF

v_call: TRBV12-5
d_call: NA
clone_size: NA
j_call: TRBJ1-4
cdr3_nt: TGTGCTAGTGGTTTAGGGAACCCAGGTGAAAAACTGTTTTTT
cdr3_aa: CASGLGNPGEKLFF

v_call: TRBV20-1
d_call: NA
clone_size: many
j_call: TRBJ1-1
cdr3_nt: TGCAGTGCTAGGAGGGGGGGCGCTGGGAACACTGAAGCTTTCTTT
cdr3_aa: CSARRGGAGNTEAFF

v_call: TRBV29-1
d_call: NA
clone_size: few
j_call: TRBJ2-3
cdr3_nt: TGCAGCGTTGAAGGGGGGGCAGTGCCCACAGATACGCAGTATTTT
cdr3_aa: CSVEGGAVPTDTQYF

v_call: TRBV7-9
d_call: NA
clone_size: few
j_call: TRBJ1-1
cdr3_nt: TGTGCCAGCAGCTTAGATCCGGAGACTGAAGCTTTCTTT
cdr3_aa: CASSLDPETEAFF

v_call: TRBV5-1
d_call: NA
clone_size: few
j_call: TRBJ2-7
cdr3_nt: TGCGCCAGCAGCCCCGGGGACTCGGTGTACGAGCAGTACTTC
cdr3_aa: CASSPGDSVYEQYF

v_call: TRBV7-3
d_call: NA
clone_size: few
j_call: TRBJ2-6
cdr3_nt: TGTGCCAGCAGCTTAGATCTGAGCTCTGGGGCCAACGTCCTGACTTTC
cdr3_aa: CASSLDLSSGANVLTF

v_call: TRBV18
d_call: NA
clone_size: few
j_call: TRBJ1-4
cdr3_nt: TGTGCCAGCTCGGCCGGATCTAATGAAAAACTGTTTTTT
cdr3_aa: CASSAGSNEKLFF

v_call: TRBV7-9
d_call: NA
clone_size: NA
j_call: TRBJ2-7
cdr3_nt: TGTGCCAGCAGCTTATCAGTGACAGCCCGATACGAGCAGTACTTC
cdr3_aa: CASSLSVTARYEQYF

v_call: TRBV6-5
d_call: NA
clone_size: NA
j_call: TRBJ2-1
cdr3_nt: TGTGCCAGCAGACGGGAAGGGCTAGGGTACAATGAGCAGTTCTTC
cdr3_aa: CASRREGLGYNEQFF

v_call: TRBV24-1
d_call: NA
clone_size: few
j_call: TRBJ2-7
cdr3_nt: TGTGCCACCAGTGATCCCAAGGGGTCCTACGAGCAGTACTTC
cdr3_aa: CATSDPKGSYEQYF

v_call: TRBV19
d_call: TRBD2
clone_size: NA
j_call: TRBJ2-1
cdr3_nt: TGTGCCAGTAGTTCCCAACTAGCGGCAGTCAATGAGCAGTTCTTC
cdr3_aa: CASSSQLAAVNEQFF

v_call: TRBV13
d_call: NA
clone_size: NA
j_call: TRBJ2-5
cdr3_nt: TGTGCCAGCAGCCGCCCCTTCCGGACGGGATCGTTGGAGACCCAGTACTTC
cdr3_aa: CASSRPFRTGSLETQYF

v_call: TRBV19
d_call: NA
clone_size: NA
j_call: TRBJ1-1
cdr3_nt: TGTGCCAGTATTTACAGACCTGAAGCTTTCTTT
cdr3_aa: CASIYRPEAFF

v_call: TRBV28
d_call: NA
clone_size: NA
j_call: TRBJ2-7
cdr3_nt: TGTGCCAGCAGTTTAGAGGGATGGGAGCAGTACTTC
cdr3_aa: CASSLEGWEQYF

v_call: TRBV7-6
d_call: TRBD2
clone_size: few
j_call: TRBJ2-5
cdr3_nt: TGTGCCAGCAGCTTTGCGGGAGGGCCACGAGAGACCCAGTACTTC
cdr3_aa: CASSFAGGPRETQYF

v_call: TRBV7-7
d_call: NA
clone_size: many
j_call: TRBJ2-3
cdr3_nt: TGTGCTAGCAGCTTAGCGAGCGGGCCCACAGATACGCAGTATTTT
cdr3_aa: CASSLASGPTDTQYF

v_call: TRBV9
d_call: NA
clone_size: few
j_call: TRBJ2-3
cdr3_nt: TGTGCCAGCAGCCCGCGGACTAACACAGATACGCAGTATTTT
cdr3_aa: CASSPRTNTDTQYF

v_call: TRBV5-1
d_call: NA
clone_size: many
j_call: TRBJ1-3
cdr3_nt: TGCGCCAGCAGGACCGAAGCTGGAAACACCATATATTTT
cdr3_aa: CASRTEAGNTIYF

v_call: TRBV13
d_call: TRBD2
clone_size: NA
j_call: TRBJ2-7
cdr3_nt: TGTGCCAGCAGCTTAGAAGTAGCGGGAGAGCAGTACTTC
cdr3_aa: CASSLEVAGEQYF

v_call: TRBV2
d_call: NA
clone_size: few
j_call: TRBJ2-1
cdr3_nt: TGTGCCAGCAGTGAGGAGAGGAATGAGCAGTTCTTC
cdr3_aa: CASSEERNEQFF

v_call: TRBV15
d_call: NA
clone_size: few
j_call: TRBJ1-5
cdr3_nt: TGTGCCACCAGGGCCGGGGGGGTTAATAGCAATCAGCCCCAGCATTTT
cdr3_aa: CATRAGGVNSNQPQHF

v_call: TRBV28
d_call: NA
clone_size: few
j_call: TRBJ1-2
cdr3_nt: TGTGCCAGCAGTTGTGCCTATGGCTACACCTTC
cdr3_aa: CASSCAYGYTF

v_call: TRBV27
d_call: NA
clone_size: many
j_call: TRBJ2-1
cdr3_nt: TGTGCCAGCAGTTTCGGGACCCCGTCCAATGAGCAGTTCTTC
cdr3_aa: CASSFGTPSNEQFF

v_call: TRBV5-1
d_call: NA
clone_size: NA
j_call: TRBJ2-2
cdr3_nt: TGCGCCAGCTCCCCCCTCCGGGCCAACACCGGGGAGCTGTTTTTT
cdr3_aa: CASSPLRANTGELFF

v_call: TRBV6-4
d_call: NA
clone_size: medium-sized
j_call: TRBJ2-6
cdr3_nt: TGTGCCAGCAGTGACAACTCTGGGGCCAACGTCCTGACTTTC
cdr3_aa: CASSDNSGANVLTF

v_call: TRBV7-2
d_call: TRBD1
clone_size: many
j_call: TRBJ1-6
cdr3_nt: TGTGCCAGCAGCTTAGTGACAGGGAATAATTCACCCCTCCACTTT
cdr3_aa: CASSLVTGNNSPLHF

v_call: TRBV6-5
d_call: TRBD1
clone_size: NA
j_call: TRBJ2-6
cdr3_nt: TGTGCCAGCGGCCGGACAGGGTTGTCGGCTGGGGCCAACGTCCTGACTTTC
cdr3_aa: CASGRTGLSAGANVLTF

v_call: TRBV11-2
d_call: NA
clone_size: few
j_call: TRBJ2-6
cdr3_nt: TGTGCCAGCAGCTTAGAAGAACAGTGGGGCTCTGGGGCCAACGTCCTGACTTTC
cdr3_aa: CASSLEEQWGSGANVLTF

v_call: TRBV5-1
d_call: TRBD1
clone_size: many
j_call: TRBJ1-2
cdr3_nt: TGCGCCAGCAGCTTGGCTGACAGGGGGTACGCAGCTAACTATGGCTACACCTTC
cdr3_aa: CASSLADRGYAANYGYTF

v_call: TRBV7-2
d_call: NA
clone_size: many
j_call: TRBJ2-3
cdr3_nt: TGTGCCAGCAGCTTAGGAGCGGAGGGTACGCAGTATTTT
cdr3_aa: CASSLGAEGTQYF

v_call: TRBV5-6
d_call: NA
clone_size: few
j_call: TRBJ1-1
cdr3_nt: TGTGCCAGCAGCTTGAGCCGACAGCTTAGGGACACTGAAGCTTTCTTT
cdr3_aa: CASSLSRQLRDTEAFF

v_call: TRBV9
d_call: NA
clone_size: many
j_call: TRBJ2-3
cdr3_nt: TGTGCCAGCAGCGTAGGGGTCCGGACAGATACGCAGTATTTT
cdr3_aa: CASSVGVRTDTQYF

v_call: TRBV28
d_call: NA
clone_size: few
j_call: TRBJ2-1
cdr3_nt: TGTGCCAGCAGTTTACCCCGTGACGGGCAGTTCTTC
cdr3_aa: CASSLPRDGQFF

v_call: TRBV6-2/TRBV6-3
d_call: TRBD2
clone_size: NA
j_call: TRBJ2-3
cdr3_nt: TGTGCCAGCAGTGGAGCGGGAGAGCGCACAGATACGCAGTATTTT
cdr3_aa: CASSGAGERTDTQYF

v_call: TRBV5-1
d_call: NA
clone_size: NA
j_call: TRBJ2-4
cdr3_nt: TGCGCCAGCAGAGACAGGCCGTTAGCTTTAGCCAAAAACATTCAGTACTTC
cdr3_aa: CASRDRPLALAKNIQYF

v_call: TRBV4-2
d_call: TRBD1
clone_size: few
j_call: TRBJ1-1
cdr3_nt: TGTGCCAGCAGCCAAGGACAGGGGGCTAGGGGCACTGAAGCTTTCTTT
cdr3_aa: CASSQGQGARGTEAFF

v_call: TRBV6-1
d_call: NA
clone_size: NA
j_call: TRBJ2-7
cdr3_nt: TGTGCCAGCAGTGAAGCCATAACGGGAGCGTCCTACGAGCAGTACTTC
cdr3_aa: CASSEAITGASYEQYF

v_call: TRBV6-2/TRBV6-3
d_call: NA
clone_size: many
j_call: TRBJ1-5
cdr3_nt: TGTGCCAGCAGTTACACGGGCCATCAGCCCCAGCATTTT
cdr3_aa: CASSYTGHQPQHF

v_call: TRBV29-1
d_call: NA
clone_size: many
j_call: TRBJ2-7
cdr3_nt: TGCAGCGTTGTGGGGAGGAACGAGCAGTACTTC
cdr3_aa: CSVVGRNEQYF

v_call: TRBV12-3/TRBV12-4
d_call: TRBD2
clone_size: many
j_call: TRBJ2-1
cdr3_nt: TGTGCCAGCAGCCCGATTAGCGGGAGTCAGTTCTTC
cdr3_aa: CASSPISGSQFF